The 13 T cell receptor beta chains presented below share a single source sample, sequenced in a study of OX40 agonist ivuxolimab in advanced cancers. The library was obtained by the immunoSEQ multiplex PCR assay. Held by TCRdb, this immuneACCESS table contains in-frame sequences only and omits some clones. Under half of the omission traces to an unresolved V gene where checked; the cause of the rest is unknown. A total of approximately 87,000 clones appear in this sample, 88% of them only once. The leading ten clones occupy 4.1% of the sample. This specimen consisted of CD4+ or CD8+ T cells sorted from blood, obtained in a trial of the OX40 agonist ivuxolimab. These receptors were collected from an adult with an advanced solid tumor such as melanoma, head and neck, liver or kidney cancer.

The gene calls are TRBV5-1 and TRBJ1-3, with D possibly being TRBD1 (6 bases). The germline V gene has CDR1 SGHRS and CDR2 YFSETQ. V lost 4 bases to trimming and J lost 0 bases, with 17 bases between them. There are 17 residues in the CDR3. DNA for the CDR3: TGCGCCAGCAGCCCGGGGGGCCCGGAGAGCTCTGGAAACACCATATATTTT. This codes for CASSPGGPESSGNTIYF.

This clone was detected a few times. The chain recombines TRBV5-1 with TRBJ2-3; 7 positions agree with TRBD2. V lost 1 base, J lost 4 bases, and 9 bases stayed unmatched. The germline CDR1 and CDR2 sequences are SGHRS and YFSETQ. This CDR3 is 16 amino acids long. The CDR3 DNA reads TGCGCCAGCAGCTTGTTTGGGGGAGGGCCTTCAGATACGCAGTATTTT. It codes for CASSLFGGGPSDTQYF.

CDR3 protein: CASSLGRTYEQYF. For the CDR3, the DNA is TGTGCCAGCAGCTTAGGCAGAACCTACGAGCAGTACTTC. The V gene is TRBV7-2, the J gene TRBJ2-7; D remains ambiguous. In germline, CDR1 is SGHTA, CDR2 FQGNSA. The CDR3 length is 13 residues. V was clipped by 1 base and J by 2 bases, with 6 bases between them.

The gene calls are TRBV28 and TRBJ2-2, with D possibly being TRBD2 (5 bases). The V end lost 3 bases, the J end lost 4 bases, and 12 bases lay between the germline ends. The CDR3 length is 15 residues. Per germline, CDR1 MDHEN and CDR2 SYDVKM. CDR3 sequence (DNA): TGTGCCAGCAGTTTGGGCGGGCCCATCACCGGGGAGCTGTTTTTT. This translates into CASSLGGPITGELFF.

The CDR3 DNA sequence: TGTGCCAGCAGTCGAGCGGGGGGAGACTACGAGCAGTACTTC. This sequence encodes CASSRAGGDYEQYF. The chain uses TRBV6-5 and TRBJ2-7; 9 nucleotides match TRBD2. The length of the CDR3 is 14 residues. V dropped 5 bases and J dropped 3; count of bases not matched to a gene: 5. Germline loops: CDR1 MNHEY, CDR2 SVGAGI.

The CDR3 loop is CSVHGTTGTEAFF. DNA of the CDR3: TGCAGCGTTCATGGGACCACGGGCACTGAAGCTTTCTTT. This chain links TRBV29-1 with TRBJ1-1; maybe TRBD1 (5 bases). V was trimmed by 5 bases and J by 4 bases, leaving 14 bases between them. The length of the CDR3 is 13 residues. Germline lookup yields CDR1 SQVTM and CDR2 ANQGSEA.

The chain recombines TRBV27 with TRBJ2-1; a possible D gene is TRBD2 (6 bases). Germline CDR1 is MNHEY and CDR2 is SMNVEV (reference sequence). CDR3 length: 18 residues. V gave up 5 bases and J gave up 0 bases, with 20 bases separating them. CDR3 sequence reads: CASSLYGSGTYSYNEQFF. CDR3 DNA: TGTGCCAGCAGTCTTTATGGCTCTGGGACTTACTCCTACAATGAGCAGTTCTTC.

The rearrangement joins TRBV6-6 to TRBJ2-5; D is perhaps TRBD1 (6 bases). In germline, CDR1 is MNHNY, CDR2 SVGAGI (reference sequence). V was clipped by 8 bases and J by 4 bases, with 17 bases between them. The CDR3 contains 14 residues. The CDR3 sequence: CASRTEKGGETQYF. The CDR3 coding sequence is TGTGCCAGCCGGACAGAAAAAGGTGGAGAGACCCAGTACTTC.

This clone was counted once. J is TRBJ1-5 and V is TRBV27; weak D call: TRBD1 (6 bases). V lost 5 bases and J lost 5, with 13 bases in between. The CDR3 extends over 14 amino acids. Germline values: CDR1 MNHEY, CDR2 SMNVEV (reference sequence). Here the CDR3 DNA reads TGTGCCAGCAGTATCACGCAGGGGTATCAGCCCCAGCATTTT. Encoded protein: CASSITQGYQPQHF.

The rearrangement joins TRBV29-1 to TRBJ1-1; D uncertain. Trimming pared 0 bases from V and 1 base from J, leaving 9 bases between. Germline assignment: CDR1 SQVTM and CDR2 ANQGSEA. This CDR3 is 14 amino acids long. CDR3 sequence reads: CSVEEPLSNTEAFF. CDR3 DNA sequence: TGCAGCGTTGAAGAACCCCTCTCGAACACTGAAGCTTTCTTT.

The rearrangement joins TRBV10-3 to TRBJ1-1, with D hard to call. This CDR3 has 11 amino acids. CDR1 is ENHRY and CDR2 is SYGVKD in the germline V gene. V was shortened by 0 bases and J by 9 bases, with 5 bases between the two germline ends. This chain's CDR3 is CAISESSKAFF. The DNA for the CDR3 is TGTGCCATCAGTGAGTCGAGCAAAGCTTTCTTT.

V usage is TRBV19 and J usage is TRBJ2-5, with D uncertain. Trimming pared 8 bases from V and 5 bases from J, leaving 18 bases between. Germline-derived CDR1 and CDR2 are LNHDA and SQIVND (reference sequence). CDR3 length: 14 amino acids. The DNA of the CDR3 is TGTGCCAGTGCAAGGAGTGAGGTCGGGGAGACCCAGTACTTC. Its protein is CASARSEVGETQYF.

The rearrangement links TRBV6-6 to TRBJ1-2; TRBD1 aligns across 8 bases. The V segment lost 6 bases and the J segment 2 bases; nucleotides outside the gene matches: 5. The CDR3 has 14 amino acids. Germline CDR1 is MNHNY and CDR2 is SVGAGI (reference sequence). Here the CDR3 DNA reads TGTGCCAGCAGGATTGGACAGGGAAACTATGGCTACACCTTC. Translation: CASRIGQGNYGYTF.